This T cell receptor (beta chain) was recovered during a study of T-cell reconstitution after alpha-beta-depleted transplantation in children. Molecular barcoding with unique molecular identifiers was used for the TCRbeta library. In TCRdb, the PCR reads were re-called with MiXCR into one record per CDR3 protein. The table shows approximately 500,000 distinct CDR3 sequences, with roughly a tenth occurring only once. Study-wide results and caveats: Recipient T cells and thymic progenitors that survived gave rise to the high TCRbeta diversity observed at day 60 in some patients. One year after transplant, T-cell counts and diversity came mostly from newly produced T cells. About two months after transplant, alpha-beta T cells reportedly came from several hundred expanded graft clones.

To note about this clonotype: Its specificity is unknown.

This CDR3 contains 14 residues. V was clipped by 5 bases and J by 2 bases, with 12 bases between them. Germline V gene data show CDR1 as MNHEY and CDR2 as SMNVEV (reference sequence). The receptor was isolated from a child between 2 and 9 years old with inherited bone marrow failure, due to receive a stem cell transplant. The chain employs TRBV27 and TRBJ1-2; unclear D gene. The sequencing here drew on PBMCs, taken before TCRalphabeta/CD19-depleted stem cell transplant. The CDR3 nucleotides are TGTGCCAGCAGTATCACCAGAACCAACTATGGCTACACCTTC. This sequence encodes CASSITRTNYGYTF.